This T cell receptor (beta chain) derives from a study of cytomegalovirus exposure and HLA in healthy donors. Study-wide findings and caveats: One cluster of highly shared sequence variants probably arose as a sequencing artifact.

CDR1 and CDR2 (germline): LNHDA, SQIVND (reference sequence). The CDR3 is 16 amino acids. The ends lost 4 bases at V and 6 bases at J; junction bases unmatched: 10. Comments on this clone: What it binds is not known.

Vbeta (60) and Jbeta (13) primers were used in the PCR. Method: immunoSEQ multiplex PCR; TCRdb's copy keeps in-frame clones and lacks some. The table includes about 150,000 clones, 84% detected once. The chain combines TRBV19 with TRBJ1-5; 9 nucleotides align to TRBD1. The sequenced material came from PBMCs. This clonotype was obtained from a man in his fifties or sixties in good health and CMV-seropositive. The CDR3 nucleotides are TGTGCCAGTAGTAGCGACCGGGACAGGGTCAGTCAGCCCCAGCATTTT. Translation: CASSSDRDRVSQPQHF.